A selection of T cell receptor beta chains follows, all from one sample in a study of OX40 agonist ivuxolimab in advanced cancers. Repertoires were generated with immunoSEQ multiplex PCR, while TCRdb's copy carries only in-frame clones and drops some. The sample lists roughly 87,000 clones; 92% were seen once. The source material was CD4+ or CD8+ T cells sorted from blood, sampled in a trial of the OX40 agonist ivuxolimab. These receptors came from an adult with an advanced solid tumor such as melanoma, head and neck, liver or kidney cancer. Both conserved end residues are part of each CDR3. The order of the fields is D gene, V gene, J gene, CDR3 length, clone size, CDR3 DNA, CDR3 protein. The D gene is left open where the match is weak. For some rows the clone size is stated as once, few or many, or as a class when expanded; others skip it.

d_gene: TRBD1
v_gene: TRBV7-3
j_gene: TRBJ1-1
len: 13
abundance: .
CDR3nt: TGTGCCAGCAGCTATACAGGGGGCACTGAAGCTTTCTTT
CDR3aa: CASSYTGGTEAFF

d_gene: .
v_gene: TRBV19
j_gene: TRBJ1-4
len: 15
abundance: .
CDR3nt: TGTGCCAGTACCCCGGGGAGGCAAAGTAATGAAAAACTGTTTTTT
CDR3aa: CASTPGRQSNEKLFF

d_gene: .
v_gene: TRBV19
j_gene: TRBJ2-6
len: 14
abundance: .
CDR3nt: TGTGCCAGTAGATCTCAGGATGGGGCCAACGTCCTGACTTTC
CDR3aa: CASRSQDGANVLTF

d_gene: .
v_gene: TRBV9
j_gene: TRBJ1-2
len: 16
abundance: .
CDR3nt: TGTGCCAGCAGCCCCTCGGAGTACAGCCCTCTCTATGGCTACACCTTC
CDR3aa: CASSPSEYSPLYGYTF

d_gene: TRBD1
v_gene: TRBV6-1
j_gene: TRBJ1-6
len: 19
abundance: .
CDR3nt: TGTGCCAGCAGTGACTTTACAGGGGGCGCTTTTCCCTATAATTCACCCCTCCACTTT
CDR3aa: CASSDFTGGAFPYNSPLHF

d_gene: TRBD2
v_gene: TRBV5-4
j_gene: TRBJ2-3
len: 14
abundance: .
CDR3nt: TGTGCCAGCAGTCATGGACTAGCCGTAGATACGCAGTATTTT
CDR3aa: CASSHGLAVDTQYF

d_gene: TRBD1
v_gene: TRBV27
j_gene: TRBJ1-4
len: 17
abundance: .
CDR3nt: TGTGCCAGCAGTCTGGGACCCACCGGGACAGAGAATGAAAAACTGTTTTTT
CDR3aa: CASSLGPTGTENEKLFF

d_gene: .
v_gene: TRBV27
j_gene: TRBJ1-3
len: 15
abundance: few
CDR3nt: TGTGCCAGCAGTGCGACAGGATTTTCTGGAAACACCATATATTTT
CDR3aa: CASSATGFSGNTIYF

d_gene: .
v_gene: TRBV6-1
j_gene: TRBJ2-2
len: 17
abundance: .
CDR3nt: TGTGCCAGCAGTGAAAATGGCCAGGGGAGGGTCACCGGGGAGCTGTTTTTT
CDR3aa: CASSENGQGRVTGELFF

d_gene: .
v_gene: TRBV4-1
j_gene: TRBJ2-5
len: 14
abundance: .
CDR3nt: TGCGCCAGCAGCCGCGTCGGGGGCCGGGAGACCCAGTACTTC
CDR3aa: CASSRVGGRETQYF